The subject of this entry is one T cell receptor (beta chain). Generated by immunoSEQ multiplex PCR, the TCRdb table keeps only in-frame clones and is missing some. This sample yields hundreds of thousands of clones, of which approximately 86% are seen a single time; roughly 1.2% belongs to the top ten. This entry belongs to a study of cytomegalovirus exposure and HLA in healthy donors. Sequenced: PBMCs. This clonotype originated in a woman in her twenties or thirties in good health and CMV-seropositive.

For the CDR3, the DNA is TGTGCCAGCAGTGACACAGGGGTTTTAACTGAAGCTTTCTTT. This encodes CASSDTGVLTEAFF. V gene TRBV6-5 combines with J gene TRBJ1-1, with 7 nucleotides matching TRBD1. CDR1 is MNHEY, CDR2 SVGAGI, per germline. The CDR3 spans 14 residues. The V and J ends lost 5 bases and 5 bases, in that order; junction bases with no gene match: 8.